This T cell receptor beta chain was sequenced during a study of blood T cells in healthy people across ages. Sample-barcoded 5' priming and a J-beta primer mix drove a second PCR of 7 to 11 cycles. From each sample, at least 2.5 million paired-end reads containing CDR3 were obtained. Via MiXCR, TCRdb re-called the 5' RACE reads, giving one row per CDR3 protein. Altogether around 800,000 distinct CDR3 sequences are present, 53% being singletons, with the ten largest covering approximately 41%. Material for sequencing was blood. The TCR originated in a man aged 80 or over in good health.

The CDR3, as DNA: TGTGCCAGCAGGGTTGTTGGGGATCAGCCCCAGCATTTT. This translates into CASRVVGDQPQHF. This rearrangement joins TRBV6-1 to TRBJ1-5; D unresolved. With 6 bases removed from V and 5 bases from J, the gap between germline ends came to 11 bases. The CDR3 loop spans 13 amino acids. Germline CDR1 reads MNHNS; CDR2 reads SASEGT.